Shown below are 21 T cell receptor beta chains from a single sample sequenced in a study of vaccination and CD4 T cells after COVID-19. Regarding treatment: approximately 9-day PBMC culture with coronavirus spike peptide pools or control peptides (ViraFEST assay). Unexposed donor CD4+ T cells predated the COVID-19 pandemic, collected 2011-2018. The Oncomine TCR Beta short-read assay was applied to DNA of cultured CD4+ T cells. TCRdb reprocessed the PCR reads via MiXCR and lists one record per CDR3 protein. This table has roughly 6,600 distinct CDR3 sequences, about 54% appearing once. For these TCRs, the target antigens are not known. Sequenced input: CD4+ T cells from blood, cultured in vitro. All receptors come from a human donor in good health.

This chain uses TRBV7-9 with TRBJ2-1, with 7 bases aligning to TRBD2. CDR1 is SEHNR, CDR2 FQNEAQ, per germline (reference sequence). The ends lost 5 bases at V and 9 bases at J; junction bases unmatched: 13. This CDR3 region has 15 residues. The CDR3 sequence is CASSGLTRGGSEQFF. CDR3 nucleotide sequence: TGTGCCAGCAGCGGATTGACTAGGGGAGGGAGTGAGCAGTTCTTC.

The CDR3 region has the DNA TGTGCCAGCAGTTCGGGATTACTACAGCAGTACTTC. Amino acids: CASSSGLLQQYF. The chain employs TRBV6-2 or TRBV6-3 and TRBJ2-7; D might be TRBD2 (5 bases). Germline V gene lookup returns CDR1 MNHEY and CDR2 SVGEGT. Trimming removed 4 bases at V and 8 bases at J, with 12 bases between. The CDR3 sequence is 12 residues long.

The chain couples TRBV2 to TRBJ2-1; D is unresolved. Germline lookup yields CDR1 SNHLY and CDR2 FYNNEI. The CDR3 contains 13 residues. V gave up 6 bases and J gave up 4 bases, with 10 bases separating them. The CDR3 DNA sequence: TGTGCCAGCAGCTCGGGCGTTTACAATGAGCAGTTCTTC. Translating gives CASSSGVYNEQFF.

The chain is built from TRBV28 and TRBJ1-2; a possible D gene is TRBD1 (6 bases). Deletions cut 2 bases from V and 4 bases from J, with 8 bases between. This CDR3 comprises 13 residues. Germline assignment: CDR1 MDHEN and CDR2 SYDVKM. This chain's CDR3 is CASSLGRGYGYTF. CDR3 coding DNA: TGTGCCAGCAGTTTAGGCAGGGGCTATGGCTACACCTTC.

CDR3 protein: CASSEIHGLAGGTDTQYF. CDR3 in DNA: TGCGCCAGCAGTGAGATCCACGGACTAGCGGGGGGCACAGATACGCAGTATTTT. The chain recombines TRBV10-1 with TRBJ2-3; 13 nucleotides line up with TRBD2. V gave up 2 bases and J gave up 1 base; unmatched junction bases: 6. The germline V gene encodes CDR1 WNHNN and CDR2 SYGVQD (reference sequence). CDR3 length: 18 residues.

This chain uses TRBV7-6 with TRBJ1-2, with a possible D match to TRBD1 (6 bases). This CDR3 has 15 residues. Germline loops: CDR1 SGHVS, CDR2 FNYEAQ. V lost 3 bases to trimming and J lost 4 bases, with 15 bases between them. The CDR3 is CASSLDSRGLYGYTF. CDR3 nucleotide sequence: TGTGCCAGCAGCTTGGACAGTCGGGGGCTCTATGGCTACACCTTC.

This clonotype was detected a few times. This rearrangement joins TRBV10-3 to TRBJ1-2; TRBD1 matches at 11 bases. The V and J ends lost 4 bases and 6 bases, in that order; junction bases with no gene match: 10. The CDR3 totals 16 residues. Germline V gene sequence: CDR1 ENHRY, CDR2 SYGVKD. CDR3 nucleotides: TGTGCCATCAGTGGGCCACCGGGACAGGGGGTGCATGGCTACACCTTC. This translates into CAISGPPGQGVHGYTF.

The count of this clonotype is one. The chain employs TRBV5-1 and TRBJ2-1; either TRBD1 or TRBD2 may supply D (5 bases each). CDR1 is SGHRS and CDR2 is YFSETQ in the germline V gene. This CDR3 is 15 amino acids long. V lost 0 bases and J 1 base, leaving 8 bases between the germline ends. Here the CDR3 reads CASSLGGVSYNEQFF. The CDR3 DNA sequence: TGCGCCAGCAGCTTGGGAGGGGTGTCCTACAATGAGCAGTTCTTC.

The chain combines TRBV23-1 with TRBJ2-5, with D unresolved. TRBV23-1 has ORF status, its function being uncertain. The CDR3 loop spans 15 amino acids. V lost 7 bases, J lost 1 base, and 16 bases lay in between. The CDR3 region has the DNA TGCGCCAGCACACCTCGATGGGGTCCCCAAGAGACCCAGTACTTC. It is translated as CASTPRWGPQETQYF.

This CDR3 reads CASSRLGTGMRGSPLHF. The DNA of the CDR3 is TGTGCCAGCAGTAGATTAGGGACAGGGATGAGAGGATCACCCCTCCACTTT. The chain is built from TRBV27 and TRBJ1-6; 9 bases are a match to TRBD1. Germline V lookup: CDR1 MNHEY, CDR2 SMNVEV (reference sequence). V gave up 5 bases and J gave up 10 bases; unmatched junction bases: 15. The CDR3 has 17 residues.

This sequence joins TRBV20-1 and TRBJ1-6; D is unclear. The CDR3 is made up of 13 amino acids. Germline assignment: CDR1 DFQATT and CDR2 SNEGSKA (reference sequence). Trimming took off 7 bases at V and 5 bases at J, with 12 bases between the two ends. Here the CDR3 DNA reads TGCAGTGTTACGCCGGGCCATAATTCACCCCTCCACTTT. Its protein product is CSVTPGHNSPLHF.

This rearrangement joins TRBV19 to TRBJ1-4; no clear D. The CDR3 sequence is 14 residues long. V was clipped by 3 bases and J by 3 bases, with 8 bases between them. CDR1 is LNHDA and CDR2 is SQIVND in the germline V gene (reference sequence). The CDR3 loop is CASSISAANEKLFF. DNA of the CDR3: TGTGCCAGTAGTATTTCAGCGGCTAATGAAAAACTGTTTTTT.

V is TRBV5-1 and J is TRBJ1-2, with D unclear. CDR1 and CDR2 (germline): SGHRS, YFSETQ. V was pared by 2 bases and J by 1 base, with 18 bases between. This CDR3 spans 17 amino acids. CDR3 coding DNA: TGCGCCAGCAGCTTACATCTCGGACGGAAACTTAACTATGGCTACACCTTC. This gives the protein CASSLHLGRKLNYGYTF.

This clonotype was seen more than once but under ten times. This chain links TRBV7-2 with TRBJ2-2; 9 bases line up with TRBD1. The CDR3 is 15 amino acids. J gave up 5 bases and V 1 base, and 2 bases lay outside the gene matches. Looked up from germline, CDR1 is SGHTA and CDR2 is FQGNSA. CDR3 protein: CASSLGGQGTGELFF. The CDR3 coding sequence is TGTGCCAGCAGCTTAGGGGGACAGGGAACCGGGGAGCTGTTTTTT.

The V call is TRBV20-1, the J call TRBJ2-3; D unclear. CDR3 length: 11 amino acids. Germline V CDR1 and CDR2: DFQATT, SNEGSKA (reference sequence). The V end lost 3 bases, the J end lost 4 bases, and 5 bases lay between the germline ends. In DNA, the CDR3 is TGCAGTGCTAGCTCCGCAGATACGCAGTATTTT. Its translation: CSASSADTQYF.

The chain couples TRBV7-8 to TRBJ2-4; 8 positions match TRBD2. CDR3 length equals 18 residues. Per the germline V gene, CDR1 is SGHVS and CDR2 is FQNEAQ. With V trimmed by 3 bases and J by 0 bases, 10 bases remained unmatched. This CDR3 reads CASSFRVTSDQAKNIQYF. CDR3 nucleotide sequence: TGTGCCAGCAGCTTTAGAGTGACTAGCGACCAAGCCAAAAACATTCAGTACTTC.

This clonotype has a single count. The rearrangement uses TRBV12-3 or TRBV12-4 and TRBJ2-2; D possibly corresponds to TRBD2 (5 bases). Deletions cut 9 bases from V and 4 bases from J, with 9 bases between. This CDR3 contains 12 residues. In DNA form, the CDR3 reads TGTGCCAGTGGAGGCCTCACCGGGGAGCTGTTTTTT. This sequence encodes CASGGLTGELFF.

This sequence joins TRBV21-1 and TRBJ2-3; TRBD1 is the table's D call and was not checked against the DNA. TRBV21-1 corresponds to a pseudogene. CDR3 size: 19 residues. The DNA of the CDR3 is TGTGCCAGCCCCGGCGGGACCTGCGAATATCCCTCTAGCACAGATACGCAGTATTTT. This encodes CASPGGTCEYPSSTDTQYF.

The chain recombines TRBV21-1 with TRBJ1-5. TRBV21-1 is reported as a pseudogene. This CDR3 is 14 amino acids long. CDR3 region: CASSKGHNNQPQHF. CDR3 in DNA: TGTGCCAGCAGCAAAGGGCACAACAATCAGCCCCAGCATTTT.

The chain has TRBV6-5 and TRBJ2-5; 9 positions agree with TRBD2. V shed 0 bases, J shed 1 base, and the junction held 3 bases outside the gene matches. Germline CDR1 reads MNHEY; CDR2 reads SVGAGI. The CDR3 totals 16 residues. CDR3 sequence (DNA): TGTGCCAGCAGTTACTCTTTGACTAGCGGCCAAGAGACCCAGTACTTC. This codes for CASSYSLTSGQETQYF.

This clonotype was seen more than once but under ten times. The V gene is TRBV20-1, the J gene TRBJ1-6, with no clear D. The CDR3 totals 14 residues. Trimming left V 3 bases short and J 0 bases short, with 6 bases between. Germline V gene data show CDR1 as DFQATT and CDR2 as SNEGSKA (reference sequence). CDR3 residues: CSASRSSYNSPLHF. The CDR3 DNA follows: TGCAGTGCTAGTCGTAGCTCCTATAATTCACCCCTCCACTTT.